This T cell receptor (beta chain) stems from a study of PD-1 blockade in classical Hodgkin lymphoma. Study-wide results and caveats: Newly diagnosed patients had diversity similar to the baseline diversity of complete responders. CD4+ TCR diversity rose significantly by C4D1, and CD8+ TCR diversity did not. Prior therapy or disease activity may underlie the repertoire differences, whose causes remain undefined.

Germline V lookup: CDR1 PRHDT, CDR2 FYEKMQ (reference sequence). Deletions cut 3 bases from V and 3 bases from J, with 5 bases between. The CDR3 spans 13 residues. In the case of this clone: Its antigen is unknown.

Method: immunoSEQ multiplex PCR; TCRdb's copy keeps in-frame clones and lacks some. The sample records roughly 19,000 clones, 75% to 85% being singletons. Time point reported: cycle 4 day 1 (C4D1), after 5 to 7 weeks of nivolumab. Brentuximab vedotin exposure varied among the patients, all of whom had relapsed after autologous stem cell transplantation. Classification of best responses gave complete response, partial response or progressive disease. The chain is built from TRBV13 and TRBJ1-4; D not resolved. This clonotype was sampled from a human donor with classical Hodgkin lymphoma. The sequenced sample was peripheral blood mononuclear cells (PBMCs), obtained before the fourth cycle of nivolumab. The CDR3, as DNA: TGTGCCAGCAGCTTGCAGTCTAATGAAAAACTGTTTTTT. Protein product: CASSLQSNEKLFF.